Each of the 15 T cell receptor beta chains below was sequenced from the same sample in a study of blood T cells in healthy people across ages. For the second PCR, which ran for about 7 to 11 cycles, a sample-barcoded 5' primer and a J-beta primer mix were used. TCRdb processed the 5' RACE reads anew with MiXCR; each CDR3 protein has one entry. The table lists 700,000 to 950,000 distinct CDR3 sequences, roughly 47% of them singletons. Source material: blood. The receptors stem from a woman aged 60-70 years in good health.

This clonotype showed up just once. The CDR3 DNA sequence: TGTGCCAGCAGCTTAGTTCGAGACAAGTACAATGAGCAGTTCTTC. Its translation: CASSLVRDKYNEQFF. V and J are TRBV11-2 and TRBJ2-1; the D is unclear. V was pared by 1 base and J by 4 bases, with 11 bases between. CDR3 length: 15 amino acids. In germline, CDR1 is SGHAT, CDR2 FQNNGV.

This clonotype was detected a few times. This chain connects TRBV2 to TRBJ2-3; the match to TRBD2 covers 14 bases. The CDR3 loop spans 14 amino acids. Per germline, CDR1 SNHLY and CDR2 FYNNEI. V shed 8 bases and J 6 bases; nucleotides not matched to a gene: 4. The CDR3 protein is CASGLAGGQDTQYF. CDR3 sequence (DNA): TGTGCCAGCGGACTAGCGGGGGGCCAGGATACGCAGTATTTT.

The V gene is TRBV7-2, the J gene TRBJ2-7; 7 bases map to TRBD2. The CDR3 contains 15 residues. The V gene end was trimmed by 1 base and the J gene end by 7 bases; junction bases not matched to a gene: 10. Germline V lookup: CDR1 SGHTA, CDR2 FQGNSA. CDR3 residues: CASSLGSGREDEQYF. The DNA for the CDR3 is TGTGCCAGCAGCTTAGGTTCTGGACGGGAGGATGAGCAGTACTTC. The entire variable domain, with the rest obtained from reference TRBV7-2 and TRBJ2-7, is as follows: GAGVSQSPSNKVTEKGKDVELRCDPISGHTALYWYRQSLGQGLEFLIYFQGNSAPDKSGLPSDRFSAERTGGSVSTLTIQRTQQEDSAVYLCASSLGSGREDEQYFGPGTRLTVT.

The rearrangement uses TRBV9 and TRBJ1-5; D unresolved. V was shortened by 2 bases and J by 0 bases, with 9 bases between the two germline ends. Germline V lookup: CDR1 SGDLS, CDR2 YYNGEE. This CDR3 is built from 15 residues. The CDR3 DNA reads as TGTGCCAGCAGCGTGTCGGGAAATAGCAATCAGCCCCAGCATTTT. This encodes CASSVSGNSNQPQHF.

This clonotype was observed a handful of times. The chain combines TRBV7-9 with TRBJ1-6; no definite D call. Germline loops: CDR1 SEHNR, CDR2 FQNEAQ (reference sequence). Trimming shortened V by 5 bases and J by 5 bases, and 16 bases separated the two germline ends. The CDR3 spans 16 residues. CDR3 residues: CASSPQGRRNNSPLHF. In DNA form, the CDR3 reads TGTGCCAGCAGCCCCCAAGGCCGCAGAAATAATTCACCCCTCCACTTT. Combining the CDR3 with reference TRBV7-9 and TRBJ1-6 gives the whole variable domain DTGVSQNPRHKITKRGQNVTFRCDPISEHNRLYWYRQTLGQGPEFLTYFQNEAQLEKSRLLSDRFSAERPKGSFSTLEIQRTEQGDSAMYLCASSPQGRRNNSPLHFGNGTRLTVT.

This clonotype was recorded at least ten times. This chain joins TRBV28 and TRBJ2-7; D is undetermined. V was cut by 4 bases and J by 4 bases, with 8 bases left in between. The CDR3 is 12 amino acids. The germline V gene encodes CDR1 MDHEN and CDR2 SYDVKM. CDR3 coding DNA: TGTGCCAGCAGTTCTACCTATTACGAGCAGTACTTC. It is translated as CASSSTYYEQYF.

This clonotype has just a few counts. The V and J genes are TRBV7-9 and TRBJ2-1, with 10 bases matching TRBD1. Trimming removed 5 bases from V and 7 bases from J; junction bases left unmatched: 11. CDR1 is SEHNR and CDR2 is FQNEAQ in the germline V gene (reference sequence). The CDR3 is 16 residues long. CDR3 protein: CASSAKTGQGFNEQFF. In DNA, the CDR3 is TGTGCCAGCAGCGCAAAGACGGGACAGGGGTTTAATGAGCAGTTCTTC.

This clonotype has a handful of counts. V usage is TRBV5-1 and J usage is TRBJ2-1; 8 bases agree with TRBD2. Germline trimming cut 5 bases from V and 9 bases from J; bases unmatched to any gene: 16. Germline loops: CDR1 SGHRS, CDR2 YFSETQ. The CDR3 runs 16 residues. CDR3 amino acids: CASRRASGSGSGEQFF. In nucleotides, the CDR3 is TGCGCCAGCAGAAGAGCAAGCGGGAGTGGGAGTGGTGAGCAGTTCTTC. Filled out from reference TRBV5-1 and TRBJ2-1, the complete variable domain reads KAGVTQTPRYLIKTRGQQVTLSCSPISGHRSVSWYQQTPGQGLQFLFEYFSETQRNKGNFPGRFSGRQFSNSRSEMNVSTLELGDSALYLCASRRASGSGSGEQFFGPGTRLTVL.

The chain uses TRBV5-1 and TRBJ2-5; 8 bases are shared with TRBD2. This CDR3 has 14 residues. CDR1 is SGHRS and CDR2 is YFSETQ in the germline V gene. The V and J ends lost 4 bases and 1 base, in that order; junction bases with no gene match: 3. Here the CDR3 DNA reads TGCGCCAGCAGCACCGGACTAGCCCAAGAGACCCAGTACTTC. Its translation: CASSTGLAQETQYF.

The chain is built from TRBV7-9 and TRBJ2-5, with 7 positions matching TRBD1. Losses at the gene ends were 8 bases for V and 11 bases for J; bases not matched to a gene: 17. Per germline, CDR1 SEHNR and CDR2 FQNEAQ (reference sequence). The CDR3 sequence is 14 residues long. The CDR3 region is CASPAGRGSNEQYF. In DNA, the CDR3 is TGTGCCAGCCCCGCGGGCAGGGGGTCAAATGAGCAGTACTTC.

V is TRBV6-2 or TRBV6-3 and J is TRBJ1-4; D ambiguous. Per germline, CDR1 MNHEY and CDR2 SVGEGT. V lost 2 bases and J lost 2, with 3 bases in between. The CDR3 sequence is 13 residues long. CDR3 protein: CASSYRTNEKLFF. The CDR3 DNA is TGTGCCAGCAGTTACAGGACTAATGAAAAACTGTTTTTT.

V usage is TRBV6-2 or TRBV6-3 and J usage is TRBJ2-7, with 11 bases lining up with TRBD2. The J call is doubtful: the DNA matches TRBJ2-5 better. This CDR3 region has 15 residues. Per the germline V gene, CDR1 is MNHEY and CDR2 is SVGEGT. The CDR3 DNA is TGTGCCAGCACCAAACTAGCGGGGGTTGGGGAGACCCAGTACTTC. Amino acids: CASTKLAGVGETQYF.

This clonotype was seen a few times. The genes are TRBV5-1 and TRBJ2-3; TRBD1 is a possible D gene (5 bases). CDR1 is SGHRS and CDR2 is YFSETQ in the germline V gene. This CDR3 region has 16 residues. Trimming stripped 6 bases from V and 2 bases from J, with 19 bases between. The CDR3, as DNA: TGCGCCAGCACCCAGGATCCAACTGGGGCCACAGATACGCAGTATTTT. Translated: CASTQDPTGATDTQYF.

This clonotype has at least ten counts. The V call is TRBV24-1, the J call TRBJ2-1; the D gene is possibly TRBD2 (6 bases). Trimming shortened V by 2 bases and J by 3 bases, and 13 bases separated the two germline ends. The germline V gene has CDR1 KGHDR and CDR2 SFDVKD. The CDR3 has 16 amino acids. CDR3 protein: CATSDSAGLNYNEQFF. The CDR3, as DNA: TGTGCCACCAGTGATTCGGCGGGACTCAACTACAATGAGCAGTTCTTC.

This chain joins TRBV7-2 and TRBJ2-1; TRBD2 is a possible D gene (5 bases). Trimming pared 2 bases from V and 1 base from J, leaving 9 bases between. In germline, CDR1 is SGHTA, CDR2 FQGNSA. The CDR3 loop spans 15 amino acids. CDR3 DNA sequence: TGTGCCAGCAGCTTATACGGGAAGTCCTACAATGAGCAGTTCTTC. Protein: CASSLYGKSYNEQFF. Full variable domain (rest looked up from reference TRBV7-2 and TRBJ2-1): GAGVSQSPSNKVTEKGKDVELRCDPISGHTALYWYRQSLGQGLEFLIYFQGNSAPDKSGLPSDRFSAERTGGSVSTLTIQRTQQEDSAVYLCASSLYGKSYNEQFFGPGTRLTVL.